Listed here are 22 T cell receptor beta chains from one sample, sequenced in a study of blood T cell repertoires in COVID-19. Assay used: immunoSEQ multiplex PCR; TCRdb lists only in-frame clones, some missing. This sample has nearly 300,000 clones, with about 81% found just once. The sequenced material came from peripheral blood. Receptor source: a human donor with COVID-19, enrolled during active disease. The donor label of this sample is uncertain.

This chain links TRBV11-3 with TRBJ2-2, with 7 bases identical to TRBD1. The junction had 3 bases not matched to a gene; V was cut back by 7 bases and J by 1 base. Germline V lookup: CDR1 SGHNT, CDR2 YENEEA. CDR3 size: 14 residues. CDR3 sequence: CASTRTGNTGELFF. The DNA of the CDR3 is TGTGCCAGCACTAGGACAGGGAACACCGGGGAGCTGTTTTTT.

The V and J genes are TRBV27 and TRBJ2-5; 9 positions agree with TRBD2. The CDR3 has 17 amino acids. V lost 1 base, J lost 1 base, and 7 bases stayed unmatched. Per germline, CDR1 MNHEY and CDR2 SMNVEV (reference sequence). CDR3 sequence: CASSLWSRREGQETQYF. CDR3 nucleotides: TGTGCCAGCAGTTTATGGAGTCGGCGGGAGGGCCAAGAGACCCAGTACTTC.

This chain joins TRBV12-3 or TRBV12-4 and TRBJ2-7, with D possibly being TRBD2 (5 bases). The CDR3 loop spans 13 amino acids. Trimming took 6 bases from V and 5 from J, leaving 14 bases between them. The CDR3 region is CASSLVEANEQYF. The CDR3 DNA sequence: TGTGCCAGCAGCCTAGTGGAGGCAAACGAGCAGTACTTC.

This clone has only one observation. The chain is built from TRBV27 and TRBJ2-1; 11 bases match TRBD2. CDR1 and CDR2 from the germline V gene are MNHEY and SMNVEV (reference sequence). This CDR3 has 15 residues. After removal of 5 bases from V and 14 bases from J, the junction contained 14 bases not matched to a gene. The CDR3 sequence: CASSPLAGVAGRKFF. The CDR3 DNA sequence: TGTGCCAGCAGTCCACTAGCGGGAGTGGCTGGTAGGAAGTTCTTC.

The CDR3 DNA is TGTGCCAGCAGTCCAGGGACAGACCTTTTCTCCTACGAGCAGTACTTC. This codes for CASSPGTDLFSYEQYF. The chain uses TRBV28 and TRBJ2-7, with 7 nucleotides matching TRBD1. V trimming: 5 bases; J trimming: 0 bases; junction bases outside the gene matches: 10. The CDR3 length is 16 residues. Germline CDR1 MDHEN, CDR2 SYDVKM.

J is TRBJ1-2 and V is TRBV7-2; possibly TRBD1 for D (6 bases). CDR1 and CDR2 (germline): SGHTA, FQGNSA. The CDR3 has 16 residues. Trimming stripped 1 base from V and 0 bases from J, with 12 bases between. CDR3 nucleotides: TGTGCCAGCAGCTTAGGGGGGGGCCCCGCTAACTATGGCTACACCTTC. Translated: CASSLGGGPANYGYTF.

CDR3 sequence (DNA): TGCGCCAGCAGCCAAGAGGCGGGGCCCGGAAACACCATATATTTT. This translates into CASSQEAGPGNTIYF. The chain joins TRBV4-3 to TRBJ1-3, with D maybe TRBD1 (5 bases). The V gene's germline CDR1 is LGHNA and CDR2 YSLEER. Trimming took 0 bases from V and 4 from J, leaving 10 bases between them. The CDR3 totals 15 residues.

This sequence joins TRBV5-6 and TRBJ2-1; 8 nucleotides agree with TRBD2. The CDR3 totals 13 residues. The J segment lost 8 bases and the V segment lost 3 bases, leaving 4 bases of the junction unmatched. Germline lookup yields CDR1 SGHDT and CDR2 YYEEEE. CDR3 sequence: CASSSGLVYEQFF. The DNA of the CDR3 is TGTGCCAGCAGCTCGGGACTAGTTTATGAGCAGTTCTTC.

The CDR3 spells CASSFLRGGYNEQFF. Written as DNA, the CDR3 is TGTGCCAGTAGTTTCCTCAGGGGAGGGTACAATGAGCAGTTCTTC. V gene TRBV19 combines with J gene TRBJ2-1; tentatively, D is TRBD2 (7 bases). Deletions cut 5 bases from V and 4 bases from J, with 15 bases between. Germline values: CDR1 LNHDA, CDR2 SQIVND (reference sequence). The CDR3 runs to 15 residues. Using reference TRBV19 and TRBJ2-1 for the parts outside the CDR3, the full variable domain is DGGITQSPKYLFRKEGQNVTLSCEQNLNHDAMYWYRQDPGQGLRLIYYSQIVNDFQKGDIAEGYSVSREKKESFPLTVTSAQKNPTAFYLCASSFLRGGYNEQFFGPGTRLTVL.

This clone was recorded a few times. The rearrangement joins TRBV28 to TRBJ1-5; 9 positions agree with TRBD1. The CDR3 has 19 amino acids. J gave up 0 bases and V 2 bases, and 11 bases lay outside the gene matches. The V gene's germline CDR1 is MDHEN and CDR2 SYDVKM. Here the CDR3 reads CASSLLSGQGSYSNQPQHF. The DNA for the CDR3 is TGTGCCAGCAGTTTACTATCGGGACAGGGCAGCTATAGCAATCAGCCCCAGCATTTT.

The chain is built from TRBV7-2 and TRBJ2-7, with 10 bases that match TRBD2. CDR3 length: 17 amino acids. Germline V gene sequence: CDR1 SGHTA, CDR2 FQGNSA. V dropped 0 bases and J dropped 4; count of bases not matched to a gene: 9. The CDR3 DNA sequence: TGTGCCAGCAGCTTAGCCCCGGCTAGCGGGAGCTGGTACGAGCAGTACTTC. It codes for CASSLAPASGSWYEQYF.

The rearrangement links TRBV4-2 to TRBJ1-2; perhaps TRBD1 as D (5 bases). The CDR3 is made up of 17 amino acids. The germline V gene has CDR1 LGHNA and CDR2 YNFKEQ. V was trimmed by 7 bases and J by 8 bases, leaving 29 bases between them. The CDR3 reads CASTLGRQTNFWEGYTF. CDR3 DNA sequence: TGTGCCAGCACATTAGGGCGACAGACGAACTTCTGGGAAGGCTACACCTTC.

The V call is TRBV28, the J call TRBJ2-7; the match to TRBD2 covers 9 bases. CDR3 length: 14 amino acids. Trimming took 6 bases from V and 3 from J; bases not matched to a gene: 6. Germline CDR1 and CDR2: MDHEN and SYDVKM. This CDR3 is CASRPASGNYEQYF. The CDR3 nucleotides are TGTGCCAGCAGGCCCGCTAGCGGGAACTACGAGCAGTACTTC.

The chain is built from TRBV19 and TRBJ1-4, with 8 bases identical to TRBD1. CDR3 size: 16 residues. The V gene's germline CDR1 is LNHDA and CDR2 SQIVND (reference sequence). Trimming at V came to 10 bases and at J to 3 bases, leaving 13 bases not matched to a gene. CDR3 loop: CATYPGGAVANEKLFF. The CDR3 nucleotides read TGTGCCACCTACCCAGGGGGCGCGGTGGCTAATGAAAAACTGTTTTTT.

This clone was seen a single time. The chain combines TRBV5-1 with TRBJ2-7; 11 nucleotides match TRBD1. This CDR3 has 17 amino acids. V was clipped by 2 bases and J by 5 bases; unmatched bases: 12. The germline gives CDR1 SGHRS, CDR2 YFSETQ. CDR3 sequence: CASSLAPGQGASDEQYF. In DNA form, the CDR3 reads TGCGCCAGCAGCTTAGCTCCCGGACAGGGGGCTTCCGACGAGCAGTACTTC.

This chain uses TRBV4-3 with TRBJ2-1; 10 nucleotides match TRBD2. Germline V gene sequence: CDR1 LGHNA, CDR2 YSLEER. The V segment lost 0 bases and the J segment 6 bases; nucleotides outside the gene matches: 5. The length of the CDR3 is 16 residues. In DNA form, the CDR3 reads TGCGCCAGCAGCCAAGAACCTAGCGGGAGCACCAATGAGCAGTTCTTC. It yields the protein CASSQEPSGSTNEQFF.

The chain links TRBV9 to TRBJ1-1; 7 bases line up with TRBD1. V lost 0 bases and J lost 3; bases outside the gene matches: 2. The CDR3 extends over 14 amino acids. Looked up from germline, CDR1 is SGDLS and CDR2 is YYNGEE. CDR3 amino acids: CASSVEGTDTEAFF. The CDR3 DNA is TGTGCCAGCAGCGTAGAGGGGACAGACACTGAAGCTTTCTTT.

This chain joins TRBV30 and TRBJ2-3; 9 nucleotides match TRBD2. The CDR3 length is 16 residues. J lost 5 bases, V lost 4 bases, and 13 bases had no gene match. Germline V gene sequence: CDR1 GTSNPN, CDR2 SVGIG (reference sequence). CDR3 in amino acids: CAWTRGLAGAGDTQYF. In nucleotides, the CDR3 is TGTGCCTGGACTCGGGGTTTAGCGGGGGCTGGAGATACGCAGTATTTT. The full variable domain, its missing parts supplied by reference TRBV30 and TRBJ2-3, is SQTIHQWPATLVQPVGSPLSLECTVEGTSNPNLYWYRQAAGRGLQLLFYSVGIGQISSEVPQNLSASRPQDRQFILSSKKLLLSDSGFYLCAWTRGLAGAGDTQYFGPGTRLTVL.

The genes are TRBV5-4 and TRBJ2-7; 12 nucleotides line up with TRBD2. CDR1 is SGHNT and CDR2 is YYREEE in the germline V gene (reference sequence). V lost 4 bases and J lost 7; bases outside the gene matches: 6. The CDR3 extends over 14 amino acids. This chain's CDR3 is CASSAGLAGGEQYF. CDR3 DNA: TGTGCCAGCAGCGCGGGACTAGCGGGTGGGGAGCAGTACTTC.

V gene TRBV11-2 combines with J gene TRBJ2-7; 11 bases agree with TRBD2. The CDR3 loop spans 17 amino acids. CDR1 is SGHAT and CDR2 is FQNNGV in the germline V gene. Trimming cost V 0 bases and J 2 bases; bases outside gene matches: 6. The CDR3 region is CASSLEPGTSGTYEQYF. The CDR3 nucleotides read TGTGCCAGCAGCTTAGAGCCAGGGACTAGCGGAACCTACGAGCAGTACTTC.

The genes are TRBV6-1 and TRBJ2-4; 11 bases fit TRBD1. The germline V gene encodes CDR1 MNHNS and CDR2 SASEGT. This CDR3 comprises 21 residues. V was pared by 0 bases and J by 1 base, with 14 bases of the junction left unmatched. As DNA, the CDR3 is TGTGCCAGCAGTGAAGCGAGACCGGGACAGGGGGGGTCCGCCGCCAAAAACATTCAGTACTTC. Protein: CASSEARPGQGGSAAKNIQYF.

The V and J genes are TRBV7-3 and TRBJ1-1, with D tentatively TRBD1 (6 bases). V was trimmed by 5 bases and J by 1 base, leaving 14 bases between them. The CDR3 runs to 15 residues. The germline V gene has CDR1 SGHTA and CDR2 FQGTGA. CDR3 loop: CASSPQGGENTEAFF. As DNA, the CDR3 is TGTGCCAGCAGCCCCCAAGGGGGTGAGAACACTGAAGCTTTCTTT.